This is a list of T cell receptor beta chains from one sample in a study of cytomegalovirus exposure and HLA in healthy donors. Generated by immunoSEQ multiplex PCR, the TCRdb table keeps only in-frame clones and is missing some. The repertoire holds about 140,000 clones, with around 80% as singletons. The material sequenced was PBMCs. The receptors come from a man aged 50-60 years in good health and CMV-seronegative. Each CDR3 is given with its conserved first and last residue. D genes are given only for firm matches.

d_gene | v_gene | len | CDR3aa
TRBD2 | TRBV2 | 17 | CASKPGLAGGFTYEQYF
- | TRBV2 | 13 | CASLGQPNTEAFF
TRBD1 | TRBV30 | 11 | CAWSVGQAIYF
- | TRBV28 | 15 | CASSLLSGNKYGYTF
TRBD1 | TRBV7-9 | 14 | CASSLGTGIHEQYF
TRBD1 | TRBV5-5 | 15 | CASSSLRDRQEKLFF
TRBD2 | TRBV10-2 | 14 | CASSEREGRNEQYF
- | TRBV15 | 15 | CATSRASQGTGELFF
- | TRBV2 | 14 | CASRSLTVNQPQHF
TRBD1 | TRBV28 | 14 | CASRGQGGNQPQHF